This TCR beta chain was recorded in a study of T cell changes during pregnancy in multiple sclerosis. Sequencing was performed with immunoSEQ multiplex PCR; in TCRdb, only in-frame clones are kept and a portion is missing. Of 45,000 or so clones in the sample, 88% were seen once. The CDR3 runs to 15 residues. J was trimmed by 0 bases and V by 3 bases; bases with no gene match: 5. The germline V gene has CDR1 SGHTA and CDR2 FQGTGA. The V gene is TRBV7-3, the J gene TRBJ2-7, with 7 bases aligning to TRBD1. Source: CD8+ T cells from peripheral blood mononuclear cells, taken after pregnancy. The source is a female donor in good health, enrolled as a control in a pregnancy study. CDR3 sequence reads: CASSFDRAYSYEQYF. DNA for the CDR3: TGTGCCAGCAGCTTCGACAGGGCGTACTCCTACGAGCAGTACTTC.